Listed below are T cell receptor beta chains from one sample, sequenced in a study of immune evolution from preneoplasia to lung adenocarcinoma. The table came from immunoSEQ multiplex PCR; TCRdb's copy has only in-frame clones and leaves some out. This table has more than 5,000 clones, 70% to 90% appearing once. Sequenced material: FFPE invasive lung adenocarcinoma tissue. The source is a person between 50 and 70 years old with lung adenocarcinoma. The CDR3 runs from the conserved cysteine through the conserved F or W. A D gene is named only where the DNA matches it firmly. Size tells how often a clone was seen (once, few, many) or the class of an expanded clone, and some rows leave it out.

D,size,J,V,CDR3,DNA
NA,NA,TRBJ1-1,TRBV7-6,CASSLEGATEAFF,TGTGCCAGCAGCTTAGAAGGGGCCACTGAAGCTTTCTTT
NA,NA,TRBJ2-5,TRBV2,CASSEDQGQTQYF,TGTGCCAGCAGTGAAGATCAGGGACAGACCCAGTACTTC
TRBD2,once,TRBJ2-2,TRBV18,CASSPGTGTSGRAVTGELFF,TGTGCCAGCTCACCAGGAACCGGGACTAGCGGGAGGGCCGTAACCGGGGAGCTGTTTTTT
NA,NA,TRBJ1-1,TRBV11-2,CASSATGRGTEAFF,TGTGCCAGCAGCGCCACAGGGCGAGGCACTGAAGCTTTCTTT
TRBD2,NA,TRBJ2-1,TRBV30,CAWSATSGRGVEQFF,TGTGCCTGGAGTGCCACTAGCGGGAGGGGTGTTGAGCAGTTCTTC
NA,NA,TRBJ1-1,TRBV7-8,CASSKKNTEAFF,TGTGCCAGCAGTAAGAAGAACACTGAAGCTTTCTTT
NA,NA,TRBJ2-7,TRBV27,CASSPQSSYEQYF,TGTGCCAGCAGTCCGCAATCGTCCTACGAGCAGTACTTC
TRBD1,NA,TRBJ2-1,TRBV7-2,CASSPSRTGHNEQFF,TGTGCCAGCAGCCCTAGCCGGACAGGGCACAATGAGCAGTTCTTC
NA,NA,TRBJ2-7,TRBV29-1,CSVDGDGLEQYF,TGCAGCGTTGATGGGGACGGGCTCGAGCAGTACTTC
NA,few,TRBJ1-5,TRBV15,CATRNQGFNQPQHF,TGTGCCACCAGGAATCAGGGGTTCAATCAGCCCCAGCATTTT
NA,NA,TRBJ2-2,TRBV7-3,CASSRGAGELFF,TGTGCCAGCAGCCGGGGTGCCGGGGAGCTGTTTTTT
TRBD2,NA,TRBJ2-2,TRBV7-8,CASSFWSGRASGELFF,TGTGCCAGCAGCTTTTGGTCCGGGAGGGCGAGCGGGGAGCTGTTTTTT
TRBD1,NA,TRBJ2-5,TRBV29-1,CSVGVPGQGETQYF,TGCAGCGTTGGAGTCCCGGGACAGGGGGAGACCCAGTACTTC
TRBD1,NA,TRBJ1-2,TRBV4-1,CASSQTGGESGYTF,TGCGCCAGCAGCCAAACAGGGGGGGAGAGCGGCTACACCTTC
NA,NA,TRBJ2-2,TRBV28,CASKARHTGELFF,TGTGCCAGCAAAGCTAGACACACCGGGGAGCTGTTTTTT
NA,NA,TRBJ1-2,TRBV5-1,CASSPGGDYGYTF,TGCGCCAGCAGCCCGGGGGGGGACTATGGCTACACCTTC
NA,once,TRBJ2-1,TRBV10-3,CATATNNEQFF,TGTGCCACCGCCACGAACAATGAGCAGTTCTTC
NA,once,TRBJ2-1,TRBV2,CASSWGREPYNEQFF,TGTGCCAGCAGTTGGGGTCGTGAACCCTACAATGAGCAGTTCTTC
NA,NA,TRBJ1-2,TRBV11-3,CASSAQGLYGYTF,TGTGCCAGCAGCGCGCAGGGACTCTATGGCTACACCTTC
NA,few,TRBJ2-6,TRBV14,CASADGANVLTF,TGTGCTTCTGCTGATGGGGCCAACGTCCTGACTTTC
NA,NA,TRBJ2-3,TRBV29-1,CSAEWGDTQYF,TGCAGCGCTGAGTGGGGGGATACGCAGTATTTT
TRBD2,NA,TRBJ2-1,TRBV4-1,CASSQTPTSGSYNEQFF,TGCGCCAGCAGCCAAACGCCGACTAGCGGGAGCTACAATGAGCAGTTCTTC
NA,NA,TRBJ2-5,TRBV5-1,CASSFDSQETQYF,TGCGCCAGCAGCTTTGACAGCCAAGAGACCCAGTACTTC
TRBD2,NA,TRBJ2-1,TRBV5-4,CASSSREGPAGNEQFF,TGTGCCAGCAGCTCCCGGGAGGGTCCAGCGGGAAATGAGCAGTTCTTC
NA,NA,TRBJ1-3,TRBV30,CAWTPDAMAGNTIYF,TGTGCCTGGACCCCCGACGCAATGGCTGGAAACACCATATATTTT
NA,NA,TRBJ2-1,TRBV2,CASGTSEASSSNEQFF,TGTGCCAGTGGGACTTCTGAGGCTAGTTCGAGCAATGAGCAGTTCTTC
TRBD2,NA,TRBJ2-3,TRBV11-2,CASSLQPPGLKDTQYF,TGTGCCAGCAGCCTCCAACCTCCGGGACTAAAAGATACGCAGTATTTT
NA,NA,TRBJ1-1,TRBV7-6,CASSSDSSNTEAFF,TGTGCCAGCAGCTCGGACAGCTCGAACACTGAAGCTTTCTTT
NA,once,TRBJ2-7,TRBV5-1,CASSLGQRLGQYF,TGCGCCAGCAGCTTGGGACAGCGTCTAGGGCAGTACTTC
NA,NA,TRBJ2-5,TRBV7-2,CASSLESVLQYF,TGTGCCAGCAGCTTAGAGTCGGTCCTCCAGTACTTC
NA,NA,TRBJ2-7,TRBV11-2,CASSAQPGHTYEQYF,TGTGCCAGCAGCGCCCAACCGGGACACACCTACGAGCAGTACTTC
NA,once,TRBJ2-7,TRBV5-1,CASSSTNLREQYF,TGCGCCAGCAGTTCCACGAACCTTCGGGAGCAGTACTTC
TRBD2,NA,TRBJ2-1,TRBV11-2,CASILRSSGGHEQFF,TGTGCCAGCATCCTGCGGTCTAGCGGGGGCCATGAGCAGTTCTTC
TRBD1,NA,TRBJ1-5,TRBV2,CASSQTGEEQPQHF,TGTGCCAGCAGTCAGACAGGGGAGGAACAGCCCCAGCATTTT
NA,few,TRBJ2-2,TRBV5-1,CASSSGANTGELFF,TGCGCCAGCAGCTCTGGGGCAAACACCGGGGAGCTGTTTTTT
TRBD2,NA,TRBJ2-3,TRBV10-1,CASSEASGRGTDTQYF,TGCGCCAGCAGTGAAGCTAGCGGGAGAGGTACAGATACGCAGTATTTT
TRBD2,few,TRBJ2-7,TRBV5-4,CASSLGLASYEQYF,TGTGCCAGCAGCTTGGGACTAGCCTCCTACGAGCAGTACTTC
NA,NA,TRBJ1-5,TRBV5-6,CASSSVGNQPQHF,TGTGCCAGCAGCTCGGTCGGCAATCAGCCCCAGCATTTT
NA,NA,TRBJ2-1,TRBV2,CASRELTGPTYNEQFF,TGTGCCAGCAGGGAACTTACAGGGCCCACCTACAATGAGCAGTTCTTC
TRBD2,NA,TRBJ2-7,TRBV6-5,CASSYTSGKYEQYF,TGTGCCAGCAGTTATACTAGCGGGAAATACGAGCAGTACTTC
TRBD2,NA,TRBJ2-5,TRBV7-2,CASSTGGQETQYF,TGTGCCAGCAGCACGGGGGGCCAAGAGACCCAGTACTTC
TRBD1,NA,TRBJ2-7,TRBV11-3,CASSPTGISSEQYF,TGTGCCAGCAGCCCGACAGGGATCTCGTCCGAGCAGTACTTC
NA,NA,TRBJ2-3,TRBV28,CASRRGSTDTQYF,TGTGCCAGCAGACGGGGGAGCACAGATACGCAGTATTTT